The 15 T cell receptor beta chains given below trace back to one sample, sequenced in a study of blood T cells in healthy people across ages. A sample-barcoded 5' primer and a J-beta primer mix were used in a second PCR of roughly 6 to 11 cycles. MiXCR, applied by TCRdb to the 5' RACE reads, yields one record per CDR3 protein. The table records about 1.6 million distinct CDR3 sequences, around 35% of them present only once. The sample consisted of blood. The receptors stem from a woman aged 25-40 years in good health.

The rearrangement joins TRBV29-1 to TRBJ1-1; maybe TRBD1 (5 bases). The germline V and J ends were trimmed by 6 bases and 2 bases, with 13 bases remaining between them. This CDR3 has 13 residues. CDR1 and CDR2 from the germline V gene are SQVTM and ANQGSEA. CDR3 sequence: CSVGVGPNTEAFF. CDR3 in DNA: TGCAGCGTGGGTGTGGGGCCCAACACTGAAGCTTTCTTT.

The chain links TRBV29-1 to TRBJ1-4, with 11 bases fitting TRBD1. This CDR3 region has 12 residues. V dropped 7 bases and J dropped 13; count of bases not matched to a gene: 8. Germline CDR1 is SQVTM and CDR2 is ANQGSEA. The CDR3 nucleotides read TGCAGCGCGGGACAGGGGGTCTTAATACTGTTTTTT. Its protein is CSAGQGVLILFF.

The J gene is TRBJ2-2, the V gene TRBV6-5, with 10 bases lining up with TRBD1. CDR1 is MNHEY, CDR2 SVGAGI, per germline. The CDR3 is made up of 16 amino acids. The trim removed 3 bases at V and 6 bases at J, leaving 7 bases unmatched. CDR3 sequence reads: CASSYGTGEMAGELFF. CDR3 in DNA: TGTGCCAGCAGTTATGGGACAGGGGAAATGGCCGGGGAGCTGTTTTTT.

Only a few counts were recorded for this clonotype. The chain employs TRBV12-3 or TRBV12-4 and TRBJ2-5; TRBD2 matches 9 bases. Unmatched junction bases numbered 8, after V lost 6 bases and J lost 3 bases. This CDR3 is built from 15 residues. CDR3 nucleotides: TGTGCCAGCAGGCGGGGGGGAATCTTAAAAGAGACCCAGTACTTC. Protein sequence: CASRRGGILKETQYF.

The V call is TRBV28, the J call TRBJ1-2, with D perhaps matching TRBD1 (5 bases). This CDR3 has 15 amino acids. Germline V gene lookup returns CDR1 MDHEN and CDR2 SYDVKM. Trimming removed 5 bases at V and 7 bases at J, with 20 bases between. The CDR3, as DNA: TGTGCCAGCAGTCCCGATCGACGGGGAAGGGGTGGCTACACCTTC. It yields the protein CASSPDRRGRGGYTF.

This clonotype was picked up many times. V and J are TRBV5-1 and TRBJ2-3, with 9 bases identical to TRBD2. CDR3 size: 14 residues. The V and J ends lost 6 bases and 5 bases, in that order; junction bases with no gene match: 7. Germline V lookup: CDR1 SGHRS, CDR2 YFSETQ. The DNA for the CDR3 is TGCGCCAGCAAGCGGGAGGACGGGGGAGATACGCAGTATTTT. This translates into CASKREDGGDTQYF.

This clonotype occurred a few times. The J gene is TRBJ2-3, the V gene TRBV20-1, with a tentative D call TRBD2 (5 bases). Trimming pared 3 bases from V and 4 bases from J, leaving 11 bases between. Germline CDR1 and CDR2: DFQATT and SNEGSKA (reference sequence). CDR3 length: 13 amino acids. CDR3: CSASRRVADTQYF. DNA for the CDR3: TGCAGTGCTAGTCGGCGGGTTGCAGATACGCAGTATTTT.

The rearrangement uses TRBV9 and TRBJ2-3; 10 bases are a match to TRBD2. CDR3 length: 16 amino acids. V was clipped by 0 bases and J by 3 bases; unmatched bases: 4. Per the germline V gene, CDR1 is SGDLS and CDR2 is YYNGEE. CDR3 region: CASSVDSGRRTDTQYF. In DNA form, the CDR3 reads TGTGCCAGCAGCGTAGATAGCGGGAGGCGGACAGATACGCAGTATTTT.

This clonotype has just one count. V usage is TRBV5-1 and J usage is TRBJ1-4; no definite D call. Trimming pared 0 bases from V and 7 bases from J, leaving 7 bases between. Germline loops: CDR1 SGHRS, CDR2 YFSETQ. The CDR3 consists of 13 residues. CDR3 coding DNA: TGCGCCAGCAGCTTGGGGAAACTTGAAAAACTGTTTTTT. Its protein is CASSLGKLEKLFF.

The chain has TRBV20-1 and TRBJ2-1; TRBD1 agrees at 9 bases. The J segment lost 8 bases and the V segment lost 2 bases, leaving 10 bases of the junction unmatched. This CDR3 spans 15 amino acids. Germline V CDR1 and CDR2: DFQATT, SNEGSKA (reference sequence). The CDR3 nucleotides are TGCAGTGCTAGAACCCCCGGGACAGGGATTTATGAGCAGTTCTTC. Translation gives CSARTPGTGIYEQFF.

This clonotype was seen more than once but under ten times. The chain is built from TRBV20-1 and TRBJ1-1; the D is unclear. The CDR3 sequence is 13 residues long. CDR1 is DFQATT, CDR2 SNEGSKA, per germline (reference sequence). Trimming pared 2 bases from V and 0 bases from J, leaving 7 bases between. DNA of the CDR3: TGCAGTGCTAGACGTGGTGTGAACACTGAAGCTTTCTTT. It is translated as CSARRGVNTEAFF.

Turning to this clonotype: Compared with germline, one end of the junction differs, possibly owing to a read error. The chain has TRBV5-1 and TRBJ2-1; TRBD1 matches 7 bases. The CDR3 runs to 15 residues. The germline V gene has CDR1 SGHRS and CDR2 YFSETQ. CDR3 DNA: TGCGCCAGCAGCCAACCGGGACAGTCCTACAATGGGCAGTTCTTC. Protein sequence: CASSQPGQSYNGQFF. The whole variable domain, remainder taken from reference TRBV5-1 and TRBJ2-1, is KAGVTQTPRYLIKTRGQQVTLSCSPISGHRSVSWYQQTPGQGLQFLFEYFSETQRNKGNFPGRFSGRQFSNSRSEMNVSTLELGDSALYLCASSQPGQSYNGQFFGPGTRLTVL.

The genes are TRBV10-3 and TRBJ1-1; possibly TRBD1 for D (5 bases). The CDR3 sequence is 16 residues long. Between the trimmed V and J ends, which lost 2 bases and 1 base, there was a span of 14 bases. Germline CDR1 reads ENHRY; CDR2 reads SYGVKD. This chain's CDR3 is CAISEGGGVWNTEAFF. The DNA of the CDR3 is TGTGCCATCAGTGAGGGTGGGGGAGTGTGGAACACTGAAGCTTTCTTT.

This clonotype came up a few times. The gene calls are TRBV6-6 and TRBJ2-7; TRBD1 aligns across 9 bases. J gave up 1 base and V 6 bases, and 10 bases lay outside the gene matches. Germline CDR1 MNHNY, CDR2 SVGAGI (reference sequence). CDR3 length equals 16 residues. The CDR3 coding sequence is TGTGCCAGCAGACCCGGACAGGGGATGGGGTCCTACGAGCAGTACTTC. Translated, it gives CASRPGQGMGSYEQYF.

The chain uses TRBV2 and TRBJ2-7; 9 positions match TRBD2. V shed 8 bases, J shed 4 bases, and the junction held 9 bases outside the gene matches. Germline V gives CDR1 SNHLY, CDR2 FYNNEI. The CDR3 totals 14 residues. Here the CDR3 DNA reads TGTGCCAGCTTTTTAGCGGGAGAGGGATACGAGCAGTACTTC. Protein product: CASFLAGEGYEQYF.